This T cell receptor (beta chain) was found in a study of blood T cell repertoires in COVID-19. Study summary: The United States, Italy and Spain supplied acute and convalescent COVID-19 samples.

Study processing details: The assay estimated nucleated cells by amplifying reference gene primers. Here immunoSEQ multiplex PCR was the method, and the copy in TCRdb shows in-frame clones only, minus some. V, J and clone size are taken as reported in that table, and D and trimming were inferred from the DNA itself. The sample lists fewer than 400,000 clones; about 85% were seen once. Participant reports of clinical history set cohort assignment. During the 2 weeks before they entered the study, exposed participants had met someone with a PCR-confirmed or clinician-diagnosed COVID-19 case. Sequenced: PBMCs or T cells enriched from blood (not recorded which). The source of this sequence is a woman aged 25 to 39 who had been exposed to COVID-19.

In nucleotides, the CDR3 is TGTGCCAGCAGCTTGGCCGGACAGGGGGACGGCTACACCTTC. Amino acid sequence: CASSLAGQGDGYTF. The chain recombines TRBV5-5 with TRBJ1-2; 10 nucleotides align to TRBD1. The trim removed 0 bases at V and 8 bases at J, leaving 4 bases unmatched. The CDR3 extends over 14 amino acids. Germline CDR1 is SGHKS and CDR2 is YYEKEE (reference sequence). The full variable domain, with the rest looked up from reference TRBV5-5 and TRBJ1-2, is DAGVTQSPTHLIKTRGQQVTLRCSPISGHKSVSWYQQVLGQGPQFIFQYYEKEERGRGNFPDRFSARQFPNYSSELNVNALLLGDSALYLCASSLAGQGDGYTFGSGTRLTVV.